This TCR beta chain was recorded in a study of cytomegalovirus exposure and HLA in healthy donors. General study results and limits: Within an earlier analysis, most TCR beta V segments proved productive either about 90% or about 30% of the time. Versus the roughly 670-donor mean, an Asian-associated ancestry cluster reportedly showed fewer N-insertions in a later analysis. The study put roughly 160 TCR beta chains on its list as cytomegalovirus-associated.

This clone showed up just a few times. No antigen is known for it. The PCR employed 60 Vbeta primers together with 13 Jbeta primers. Produced via immunoSEQ multiplex PCR; TCRdb's table is partial and in-frame only. The sample records fewer than 80,000 clones, around 76% being singletons. The sequenced sample consisted of PBMCs. The sequence came from a young man in good health and CMV-seronegative.

CDR3 amino acids: CASSLTGTERQYF. The CDR3, as DNA: TGTGCCAGCAGCTTAACTGGGACAGAGAGGCAGTATTTT. This chain uses TRBV7-2 with TRBJ2-3; TRBD1 matches 7 bases. CDR3 length equals 13 residues. J lost 11 bases, V lost 2 bases, and 7 bases had no gene match. CDR1 and CDR2 from the germline V gene are SGHTA and FQGNSA. Supplemented by reference TRBV7-2 and TRBJ2-3, the full variable domain reads GAGVSQSPSNKVTEKGKDVELRCDPISGHTALYWYRQSLGQGLEFLIYFQGNSAPDKSGLPSDRFSAERTGGSVSTLTIQRTQQEDSAVYLCASSLTGTERQYFGPGTRLTVL.